Reported below is one TCR beta chain. Its cognate antigen has yet to be identified. No clone much larger than this one lies a single base away; base qualities are absent. The cohort comprised around 690 healthy bone marrow donors. At the time of sampling, all cohort members were nominally healthy, though unrecorded immune exposures were likely present. Of the approximately 610 cohort members, around 290 had positive CMV serostatus and 350 to 450 had negative CMV serostatus, and CMV serostatus was not recorded for the donor. A peripheral blood sample was collected from each donor, and TCR beta sequencing was performed on peripheral blood mononuclear cells. The Qiagen DNeasy Blood Extraction Kit was used to extract genomic DNA from the blood cell samples. This sample was included in a study of cytomegalovirus exposure and HLA in healthy donors (dated by TCRdb to 2016 to 2017). Background for the entire study: An earlier analysis of roughly 500 of the donors reported roughly 300 Gb of sequence data and roughly 110 million unique TCR beta sequences from 190 million or so T cells. Roughly 300 gigabases of sequencing data and tens of millions of unique TCR sequences were included in an early release covering around 650 HLA-typed donors. Among the approximately 400 genotyped donors, more than 70% belonged to the genetic ancestry cluster associated with self-reported Caucasian donors. The study was designed to test whether signatures of past pathogen exposure could be identified by cataloging public T cell receptors. Using immunosequencing, the study profiled T cell repertoires from 640 or so subjects and related those repertoires to cytomegalovirus serostatus. A separate validation cohort of about 110 different subjects was used in addition to the approximately 610-subject first cohort. To predict cytomegalovirus infection status, the study brought together high-throughput TCR immunosequencing, statistical association of individual TCRs with disease status, and machine learning. A later analysis re-analyzed previously published TCR beta repertoires from roughly 600 donors and added high-resolution HLA genotyping to study TCR occurrence patterns. Rather than using new phenotypic data, the later analysis identified candidate immune exposures from TCR beta sequences and from how often those sequences occurred across donors. An earlier analysis of more than 450 of the donors used high-throughput TCR beta sequencing to judge whether each TCR beta V gene segment behaved as functional or pseudogenic. Donor age, sex, ethnicity and CMV serostatus were compiled alongside the repertoire data. Genome-wide SNP genotypes for about 60% of the 666 donors were used in a later genetic analysis, which treated that subset as a discovery cohort. Every discovery cohort repertoire had been produced on one sequencing platform. Class I and class II HLA loci were covered by the typing at four-digit resolution. Typing coverage varied by locus: roughly 629-640 donors for A, B, C, DRB1 and DQB1; roughly 500 for DQA1; nearly 610 for DPA1; approximately 450 for DPB1. Several DR-DQ haplotypes were handled as single units for association and clustering because linkage in the cohort was strong. Among around 400 genotyped donors of the cohort, an average of around 240,000 unique TCR beta nucleotide sequences were sequenced per donor, roughly 20% of them non-productive. Summary of the overall study and its limitations: In a later analysis, TCR association rates were found to vary across HLA loci, with the most associated TCRs seen for DRB1 alleles and the fewest for HLA-C alleles. The authors suggested that the approach could potentially be extended to other disease states and immunological phenotypes. Cytomegalovirus status was reported to be diagnosed by the classifier with high specificity and sensitivity in both the original and validation cohorts. Linkage disequilibrium might explain the correlated functional status among segregating V segments, but an unknown experimental factor could not be excluded. The cohort was sequenced for TCR beta chains only, and without alpha or paired-chain data the features that could be detected were limited. At a false discovery rate of 0.05, a later analysis linked 15,000 to 20,000 TCR beta sequences to specific HLA alleles. The presence/absence analyses assumed that sequencing depth was roughly uniform across donors, and that assumption may not be true. In a later genetic analysis, fewer N-insertions in productive TCRs were reported among donors in an Asian-associated ancestry cluster than the roughly 700-donor mean. In a later analysis, HLA-associated TCR beta chains were found to be more clonally expanded and to have lower generation probabilities than equally common non-associated chains. Assigning TCR associations to individual alleles was difficult when HLA alleles, especially DR and DQ, strongly co-occurred. The study listed 150 to 200 TCR beta chains as associated with cytomegalovirus. A further reported finding was that TCR beta sequences accurately predicted the HLA-A and HLA-B alleles for most subjects in the first cohort. A group of highly shared sequence variants was considered likely to be a technical artifact of the sequencing pipeline. In vitro tests confirmed that a few of the cytomegalovirus-associated TCR beta chains recognize cytomegalovirus antigens. CMV serostatus was the only immune exposure information available for the cohort. In a later analysis, several top co-occurrence clusters were reported to appear linked to parvovirus B19, influenza, CMV and Epstein-Barr virus. Because counts were too low, roughly 16 rarely observed V segments, including chromosome 9 orphons, were excluded from the earlier analysis of 587 of the donors. Most TCR sequences were observed very rarely across donors, whereas some public TCRs were present in many individuals. According to a later analysis, most CMV-associated TCR beta chains appeared to be HLA-restricted, and the HLA associations seemed to be driven largely by CMV exposure. In a later genetic analysis, a missense DCLRE1C variant was associated with V-gene and J-gene trimming of TCR beta chains, and the association was replicated in an independent cohort. Because some donors lacked HLA typing at each locus, the association tests relied only on the typed subset. In an earlier analysis of roughly 500 of the donors, most TCR beta V segments appeared in productive rearrangements about 87% or about 30% of the time, broadly matching IMGT annotations.

Libraries were made using the immunoSEQ multiplex PCR assay. The multiplex PCR relied on a mix of 60 forward primers for TCR Vbeta segments and 13 reverse primers for TCR Jbeta segments. A multiplex PCR assay on genomic DNA amplified the CDR3 region of rearranged TCR beta genes. The Illumina HiSeq System was used to sequence the amplified TCR beta libraries as 87-base-pair reads. The original pipeline was this. A later analysis counted approximately 84 million unique TCR beta chains across the 700 or so repertoires, and 9.5 million to 11 million of these chains were shared by at least two donors. Raw reads were error-corrected and collapsed into unique sequences with a nearest-neighbor algorithm that merged closely related sequences to remove PCR and sequencing errors. CDR3 sequences were aligned to IMGT reference sequences to assign V, D and J gene segments. For a sequence to be retained, a match of at least six nucleotides was required to both a V gene segment and a J gene segment. Rearrangements were called productive when the CDR3 lacked stop codons and stayed in frame with V and J; all others were non-productive. Following IMGT convention, CDR3 was defined as the stretch from the second conserved V-encoded cysteine to the conserved J-encoded phenylalanine. The earlier analysis of roughly 590 of the donors excluded any sequence lacking an unambiguous match to a single V gene segment. An earlier analysis of several hundred of the donors classified V segments as functional when productive rearrangements were above 56.7% and as segregating when the standard deviation between donors was above 5%. A statistical classification framework was developed to diagnose cytomegalovirus status using the catalog of TCR beta chain sequences. In a later analysis, TCR nucleotide sequences were compared against IMGT/GENE-DB human TR gene sequences so that V and J genes could be assigned. The TCRdist pipeline was used in a later analysis to assign CDR3 sequences and most-parsimonious VDJ recombination scenarios. In a later analysis, each TCR beta chain was defined by its CDR3 amino acid sequence together with its V-gene family, and reads without a unique V-gene family were excluded. To address suspected cross-contamination and a sequencing artifact, a later analysis removed a few hundred highly shared, low-generation-probability nucleotide sequences. In a later analysis, a clonal expansion index for each public chain was calculated from normalized within-repertoire ranks of inferred template counts. Generation probabilities in a later analysis came from a VDJ recombination model fitted to out-of-frame rearrangements, and those results were checked against IGoR. Hypergeometric tests were used in a later analysis to score TCR-TCR, TCR-HLA and TCR-CMV co-occurrence, with a repertoire-size bias correction applied to the TCR pairs. False discovery rates were estimated in a later analysis by permuting HLA or CMV assignments 20 times. In a later analysis, co-occurring TCRs were grouped using DBSCAN, with TCRdist sequence similarity added in when clustering inside HLA-allele-positive subsets. For co-occurrence clustering, repertoires with fewer than 30,000 or more than 120,000 public chains were excluded, along with a handful of repertoires with anomalous nucleotide sharing. In TCRdb, the immuneACCESS table is reduced to in-frame sequences with V and J assigned. These tables do not hold every clone; where another copy was compared, an unresolved V gene accounts for under half, and the others remain unexplained. The V and J calls and clone size come from that table; D and trimming were worked out from the DNA. Recorded for this sample are 210,000 or so clones; over 75% of them occurred a single time. Together, the top ten hold about 1.2% of the sample.

This clonotype was sampled from a human donor in good health. Sequencing used PBMCs.

The CDR3 loop reads CASSQQGRQPQHF. The nucleotide sequence reads TGTGCCAGCAGCCAACAGGGGCGGCAGCCCCAGCATTTT. The sequence joins TRBV2 to TRBJ1-5; 7 bases in the middle match TRBD1. After removal of 6 bases from V and 7 bases from J, the junction retains 6 bases not matched to a gene. From a lookup of the germline V gene, CDR1 and CDR2 are SNHLY and FYNNEI. The CDR3, from cysteine to phenylalanine, totals 13 residues. Only the CDR3 part of the read is kept: 39 bases, read in frame from the first base.